These 26 T cell receptor beta chains were all obtained from the same sample, sequenced in a study of blood T cell repertoires in COVID-19. Using immunoSEQ multiplex PCR, the repertoire was profiled, and TCRdb retains in-frame clones only, with some absent. The sample yields about 62,000 clones, 76% seen once. The specimen sequenced was peripheral blood. These TCRs come from a woman in her fifties or sixties with active or convalescent COVID-19.

In the case of this clone: The sample contains more than one DNA sequence encoding this CDR3. The gene calls are TRBV18 and TRBJ1-1; D remains ambiguous. Germline values: CDR1 KGHSH, CDR2 LQKENI. The CDR3 has 13 amino acids. Trimming took off 2 bases at V and 1 base at J, with 5 bases between the two ends. Here the CDR3 DNA reads TGTGCCAGCTCACCAGACAAGAACACTGAAGCTTTCTTT. It specifies CASSPDKNTEAFF.

The chain uses TRBV5-4 and TRBJ2-2, with D tentatively TRBD1 (6 bases). This CDR3 spans 15 amino acids. CDR1 and CDR2 (germline): SGHNT, YYREEE (reference sequence). The germline V and J ends were trimmed by 0 bases and 3 bases, with 9 bases remaining between them. CDR3 amino acids: CASSLDGGYTGELFF. For the CDR3, the DNA is TGTGCCAGCAGCTTGGATGGGGGCTACACCGGGGAGCTGTTTTTT.

DNA of the CDR3: TGTGCCAGCAGTGATCAAAGGACAGGGGGGAATTCACCCCTCCACTTT. Encoded protein: CASSDQRTGGNSPLHF. The chain combines TRBV25-1 with TRBJ1-6; 10 nucleotides match TRBD1. V shed 3 bases and J 7 bases; nucleotides not matched to a gene: 6. This CDR3 is built from 16 residues. CDR1 MGHDK and CDR2 SYGVNS come from the germline V gene.

The chain recombines TRBV4-3 with TRBJ2-7; possibly TRBD1 for D (6 bases). The V and J ends lost 4 bases and 5 bases respectively, with 12 bases between them. Germline values: CDR1 LGHNA, CDR2 YSLEER. The CDR3 loop spans 13 amino acids. The CDR3 loop is CASSRDIHDEQYF. The CDR3 DNA is TGCGCCAGCAGCCGGGACATCCACGACGAGCAGTACTTC.

The chain recombines TRBV18 with TRBJ2-1, with 13 bases matching TRBD2. The CDR3 contains 17 residues. V trimming: 1 base; J trimming: 6 bases; junction bases outside the gene matches: 6. Germline CDR1 reads KGHSH; CDR2 reads LQKENI. The CDR3 spells CASSPRGLAGTGNEQFF. CDR3 bases: TGTGCCAGCTCACCACGGGGACTAGCGGGAACCGGCAATGAGCAGTTCTTC.

V gene TRBV2 combines with J gene TRBJ1-4; D gene unclear. CDR1 and CDR2 from the germline V gene are SNHLY and FYNNEI. V was clipped by 10 bases and J by 1 base, with 16 bases between them. This CDR3 spans 15 amino acids. CDR3 DNA: TGTGCCATCAAAGCTCGGCGAGGAACTAATGAAAAACTGTTTTTT. Protein: CAIKARRGTNEKLFF.

This chain links TRBV7-3 with TRBJ2-3, with 13 bases identical to TRBD2. V shed 5 bases and J 3 bases; nucleotides not matched to a gene: 11. The V gene's germline CDR1 is SGHTA and CDR2 FQGTGA. The CDR3 is 18 residues long. DNA of the CDR3: TGTGCCAGCAGCCTCGGACTAGCGGGAGTAAAAGGGACAGATACGCAGTATTTT. Encoded protein: CASSLGLAGVKGTDTQYF.

The chain has TRBV10-3 and TRBJ1-1; D possibly corresponds to TRBD1 (6 bases). The CDR3 runs to 12 residues. Per the germline V gene, CDR1 is ENHRY and CDR2 is SYGVKD. V dropped 10 bases and J dropped 8 bases, with 17 bases sitting between them. Written as DNA, the CDR3 is TGTGCCACCGAGGGGGGGATGCGGGAAGCTTTCTTT. Protein sequence: CATEGGMREAFF.

This sequence joins TRBV7-6 and TRBJ2-5, with 11 bases lining up with TRBD2. This CDR3 has 15 residues. The trim removed 2 bases at V and 9 bases at J, leaving 8 bases unmatched. CDR1 and CDR2 from the germline V gene are SGHVS and FNYEAQ. CDR3 protein: CASSLLGTSGLAQYF. CDR3 coding DNA: TGTGCCAGCAGCTTATTGGGGACTAGCGGCTTGGCCCAGTACTTC.

V usage is TRBV2 and J usage is TRBJ2-2; TRBD2 matches at 10 bases. This CDR3 region has 16 residues. Germline-derived CDR1 and CDR2 are SNHLY and FYNNEI. V was clipped by 5 bases and J by 6 bases; unmatched bases: 9. As DNA, the CDR3 is TGTGCCAGCAGTACCCCTAGCGGGAGTATGGCCGGGGAGCTGTTTTTT. Amino acids: CASSTPSGSMAGELFF.

The rearrangement links TRBV15 to TRBJ1-2; D perhaps matches TRBD1 (5 bases). CDR1 is LNHNV, CDR2 YYDKDF, per germline (reference sequence). The CDR3 covers 15 residues. The V end lost 3 bases, the J end lost 6 bases, and 17 bases lay between the germline ends. CDR3 sequence (DNA): TGTGCCACCAGCAGCCGAAACGGGGGGATCAATGGCTACACCTTC. It is translated as CATSSRNGGINGYTF.

This chain uses TRBV2 with TRBJ1-3; no reliable D call. V lost 7 bases to trimming and J lost 1 base, with 11 bases between them. The CDR3 has 14 amino acids. Germline CDR1 reads SNHLY; CDR2 reads FYNNEI. The CDR3: CASTAELSGNTIYF. The CDR3, as DNA: TGTGCCAGCACGGCGGAATTATCTGGAAACACCATATATTTT.

V usage is TRBV10-3 and J usage is TRBJ2-3; 7 nucleotides align to TRBD1. Per the germline V gene, CDR1 is ENHRY and CDR2 is SYGVKD. This CDR3 comprises 18 residues. V lost 7 bases to trimming and J lost 3 bases; unmatched junction nucleotides: 19. CDR3 sequence reads: CAIIKRGQSKTRTDTQYF. CDR3 in DNA: TGTGCCATCATCAAACGGGGACAGTCAAAGACAAGGACAGATACGCAGTATTTT.

The chain employs TRBV7-6 and TRBJ2-1; 12 bases are shared with TRBD2. V lost 2 bases, J lost 5 bases, and 7 bases stayed unmatched. CDR1 is SGHVS, CDR2 FNYEAQ, per germline. CDR3 size: 17 residues. In nucleotides, the CDR3 is TGTGCCAGCAGCTTAAAGGCTCTAGCGGGAGGGGACAATGAGCAGTTCTTC. Translation: CASSLKALAGGDNEQFF.

The chain links TRBV10-3 to TRBJ2-5; D gene unclear. Germline CDR1 and CDR2: ENHRY and SYGVKD. This CDR3 is 14 amino acids long. The V end lost 4 bases, the J end lost 3 bases, and 12 bases lay between the germline ends. The chain's CDR3 is CAISGNTSKETQYF. The CDR3 DNA follows: TGTGCCATCAGTGGAAACACCTCCAAAGAGACCCAGTACTTC.

The V call is TRBV29-1, the J call TRBJ1-1; D is uncertain. Germline CDR1 is SQVTM and CDR2 is ANQGSEA. This CDR3 has 11 amino acids. In nucleotides, the CDR3 is TGCATCGCCGGGAGCTACACTGAAGCTTTCTTT. Translation gives CIAGSYTEAFF.

The chain joins TRBV4-2 to TRBJ2-1; 9 nucleotides line up with TRBD1. V lost 3 bases to trimming and J lost 7 bases; unmatched junction nucleotides: 10. The CDR3 has 16 amino acids. CDR1 LGHNA and CDR2 YNFKEQ come from the germline V gene. The CDR3 DNA reads as TGTGCCAGCAGCCATCCCCGCGGGACAGGGTCTAATGAGCAGTTCTTC. Translation: CASSHPRGTGSNEQFF.

The chain uses TRBV12-5 and TRBJ2-3; 7 bases align to TRBD2. The germline V gene encodes CDR1 LGHNT and CDR2 FRNRAP. The CDR3 extends over 16 amino acids. V shed 2 bases and J 1 base; nucleotides not matched to a gene: 6. In DNA, the CDR3 is TGTGCTAGTGGTTTGCGGATGCTAGCGGGCACAGATACGCAGTATTTT. It encodes CASGLRMLAGTDTQYF.

The chain recombines TRBV4-3 with TRBJ1-4; D call uncertain. In germline, CDR1 is LGHNA, CDR2 YSLEER. The CDR3 runs to 16 residues. V lost 3 bases, J lost 7 bases, and 18 bases lay in between. CDR3 coding DNA: TGCGCCAGCAGCCAGGCGGAGTTTTCCGAAGGTGAAAAACTGTTTTTT. It translates to CASSQAEFSEGEKLFF.

The chain links TRBV12-3 or TRBV12-4 to TRBJ1-2, with D unresolved. V was pared by 8 bases and J by 6 bases, with 16 bases between. The CDR3 has 13 amino acids. The CDR3 DNA reads TGTGCCAGCGACCGAAGGCAGGCCGATGGCTACACCTTC. It is translated as CASDRRQADGYTF.

The chain employs TRBV12-3 or TRBV12-4 and TRBJ2-2, with D possibly being TRBD2 (6 bases). V was clipped by 2 bases and J by 7 bases, with 8 bases between them. There are 13 residues in the CDR3. In DNA, the CDR3 is TGTGCCAGCAGTTTACTGCGGGACGGGGAGCTGTTTTTT. It yields the protein CASSLLRDGELFF.

The chain combines TRBV7-3 with TRBJ2-1, with 8 bases identical to TRBD2. With V trimmed by 2 bases and J by 9 bases, 9 bases remained unmatched. The germline V gene has CDR1 SGHTA and CDR2 FQGTGA. The CDR3 is 15 residues long. The CDR3: CASSLGSGGLGEQFF. The CDR3 DNA reads as TGTGCCAGCAGCTTAGGGTCGGGAGGGCTTGGTGAGCAGTTCTTC.

V is TRBV6-1 and J is TRBJ1-5; possibly TRBD1 for D (5 bases). The CDR3 length is 14 residues. V was clipped by 3 bases and J by 4 bases, with 10 bases between them. CDR1 MNHNS and CDR2 SASEGT come from the germline V gene. This chain's CDR3 is CASSDGGGNQPQHF. DNA for the CDR3: TGTGCCAGCAGTGATGGGGGAGGGAATCAGCCCCAGCATTTT.

The chain carries TRBV6-2 or TRBV6-3 and TRBJ2-1, with 10 bases aligning to TRBD2. With 4 bases clipped from V and 8 bases from J, the junction kept 5 bases outside the gene matches. CDR1 is MNHEY, CDR2 SVGEGT, per germline. The CDR3 extends over 14 amino acids. The CDR3 here is CASSSGTSVDEQFF. The CDR3, as DNA: TGTGCCAGCAGTTCCGGGACTAGCGTAGATGAGCAGTTCTTC.

This clone was seen once. The chain employs TRBV6-6 and TRBJ1-5, with a tentative D call TRBD1 (6 bases). The CDR3 is 16 amino acids. The germline V gene has CDR1 MNHNY and CDR2 SVGAGI (reference sequence). V lost 2 bases and J lost 7, with 18 bases in between. CDR3 in DNA: TGTGCCAGCAGTTACACTCCTTACAGGGTGTGGCAGCCCCAGCATTTT. It translates to CASSYTPYRVWQPQHF.

Only a few counts were recorded for this clone. The chain combines TRBV10-3 with TRBJ1-6, with a possible D match to TRBD1 (6 bases). CDR1 is ENHRY, CDR2 SYGVKD, per germline. V shed 2 bases and J shed 6 bases, with 14 bases lying between them. The CDR3 length is 16 residues. The CDR3 nucleotides are TGTGCCATCAGTGAGCCAACAGGGAGTGGTAATTCACCCCTCCACTTT. Its translation is CAISEPTGSGNSPLHF.